The 19 T cell receptor beta chains in this list originate from one sample, sequenced in a study of OX40 agonist ivuxolimab in advanced cancers. TCRdb keeps only in-frame clones here, not all; method: immunoSEQ multiplex PCR. The sample contains about 35,000 clones, nearly 85% of which appear only once. The source was CD4+ or CD8+ T cells sorted from blood, collected in a trial of the OX40 agonist ivuxolimab. The receptors derive from an adult with an advanced solid tumor such as melanoma, head and neck, liver or kidney cancer.

The chain carries TRBV10-2 and TRBJ1-2; TRBD1 might be the D (5 bases). Germline V lookup: CDR1 WSHSY, CDR2 SAAADI. V gave up 3 bases and J gave up 5 bases, with 10 bases separating them. There are 13 residues in the CDR3. This CDR3 reads CASSDAGGYGYTF. DNA of the CDR3: TGCGCCAGCAGTGATGCGGGGGGGTATGGCTACACCTTC.

A few counts support this clone. In the same sample, other DNA sequences code for this CDR3. CDR3 sequence: CASSSGQGVDTQYF. DNA of the CDR3: TGTGCCAGTAGCTCGGGACAGGGCGTAGATACGCAGTATTTT. The chain carries TRBV19 and TRBJ2-3, with 9 nucleotides matching TRBD1. Per germline, CDR1 LNHDA and CDR2 SQIVND (reference sequence). The CDR3 spans 14 residues. The junction had 6 bases not matched to a gene; V was cut back by 6 bases and J by 5 bases.

J is TRBJ2-1 and V is TRBV7-3; 7 nucleotides align to TRBD2. V shed 4 bases and J 5 bases; nucleotides not matched to a gene: 5. The CDR3 sequence is 14 residues long. Germline-derived CDR1 and CDR2 are SGHTA and FQGTGA. Here the CDR3 reads CASSSEAGDNEQFF. Written as DNA, the CDR3 is TGTGCCAGCAGCTCAGAGGCGGGAGACAATGAGCAGTTCTTC.

The chain recombines TRBV29-1 with TRBJ2-1; TRBD2 matches at 7 bases. This CDR3 spans 15 amino acids. Trimming took 7 bases from V and 0 from J; bases not matched to a gene: 9. CDR1 is SQVTM and CDR2 is ANQGSEA in the germline V gene. The CDR3 is CSGIPGGSSYNEQFF. CDR3 DNA sequence: TGCAGCGGGATTCCGGGCGGGAGCTCCTACAATGAGCAGTTCTTC.

This clone came up once. The rearrangement joins TRBV4-3 to TRBJ2-4; 9 bases agree with TRBD1. The CDR3 length is 15 residues. Germline V gene sequence: CDR1 LGHNA, CDR2 YSLEER. V shed 4 bases and J 5 bases; nucleotides not matched to a gene: 6. The CDR3 nucleotides read TGCGCCAGCAGCCCCCGTACAGGGGGCGAAAACATTCAGTACTTC. It is translated as CASSPRTGGENIQYF.

The chain carries TRBV9 and TRBJ2-1, with a weak D call TRBD1 (6 bases). This CDR3 comprises 14 residues. Germline CDR1 is SGDLS and CDR2 is YYNGEE. V lost 3 bases and J 5 bases, leaving 12 bases between the germline ends. The CDR3 sequence: CASSGTALDNEQFF. CDR3 DNA sequence: TGTGCCAGCAGCGGGACAGCACTCGACAATGAGCAGTTCTTC.

The rearrangement links TRBV4-1 to TRBJ1-1; no reliable D call. This CDR3 has 14 amino acids. V lost 0 bases, J lost 6 bases, and 11 bases lay in between. Germline-derived CDR1 and CDR2 are MGHRA and YSYEKL. The CDR3 sequence is CASSQETMSPEAFF. CDR3 coding DNA: TGCGCCAGCAGCCAAGAGACGATGAGCCCTGAAGCTTTCTTT.

This clone was found a few times. This chain's CDR3 is CASSEVAGEGLREQFF. CDR3 DNA: TGTGCCAGCAGTGAGGTAGCGGGTGAGGGTTTACGTGAGCAGTTCTTC. The chain uses TRBV6-4 and TRBJ2-1; 7 bases match TRBD2. Trimming at V came to 3 bases and at J to 9 bases, leaving 14 bases not matched to a gene. The CDR3 length is 16 residues. Per the germline V gene, CDR1 is MRHNA and CDR2 is SNTAGT.

This clone occurred once. This rearrangement joins TRBV19 to TRBJ1-6, with a possible D match to TRBD1 (6 bases). The CDR3 has 14 amino acids. Trimming stripped 5 bases from V and 5 bases from J, with 10 bases between. The germline gives CDR1 LNHDA, CDR2 SQIVND (reference sequence). CDR3 sequence: CASSSWTDNSPLHF. Here the CDR3 DNA reads TGTGCCAGTAGTTCGTGGACAGATAATTCACCCCTCCACTTT.

The chain is built from TRBV13 and TRBJ2-7, with D possibly TRBD1 on 5 matching bases. This CDR3 comprises 13 residues. The germline gives CDR1 PRHDT, CDR2 FYEKMQ (reference sequence). Trimming took 5 bases from V and 6 from J, leaving 14 bases between them. The CDR3 nucleotides are TGTGCCAGCAGCAGGGGCCACAAAGTCGAGCAGTACTTC. It specifies CASSRGHKVEQYF.

A remark on this clone: This same CDR3 is encoded by further DNA sequences in the sample. The rearrangement links TRBV7-7 to TRBJ2-5, with D possibly matching TRBD2 (5 bases). This CDR3 has 15 amino acids. Trimming took 2 bases from V and 4 from J, leaving 14 bases between them. The germline CDR1 and CDR2 sequences are SSHAT and FNYEAQ (reference sequence). Written as DNA, the CDR3 is TGTGCCAGCAGCTTATGGGATCGCGAGGGAGAGACCCAGTACTTC. It codes for CASSLWDREGETQYF.

This sequence joins TRBV9 and TRBJ1-5; a possible D gene is TRBD1 (5 bases). CDR1 is SGDLS and CDR2 is YYNGEE in the germline V gene. Trimming stripped 4 bases from V and 7 bases from J, with 18 bases between. CDR3 length equals 15 residues. The DNA for the CDR3 is TGTGCCAGCAGCCTCAGCGGAGGGGTGGGACAGCCCCAGCATTTT. Encoded protein: CASSLSGGVGQPQHF.

The chain couples TRBV6-5 to TRBJ2-2; tentative D call: TRBD1 (5 bases). The CDR3 has 14 amino acids. Germline CDR1 and CDR2: MNHEY and SVGAGI. Trimming removed 4 bases at V and 1 base at J, with 7 bases between. The CDR3 DNA reads TGTGCCAGCAGTTCTGGACAGAACACCGGGGAGCTGTTTTTT. It encodes CASSSGQNTGELFF.

V and J are TRBV10-1 and TRBJ1-5; 7 positions agree with TRBD1. The length of the CDR3 is 14 residues. The V segment lost 7 bases and the J segment 5 bases; nucleotides outside the gene matches: 8. Germline V gene data show CDR1 as WNHNN and CDR2 as SYGVQD (reference sequence). The CDR3 protein is CASTGGGQHQPQHF. The CDR3 DNA follows: TGCGCCAGCACCGGGGGGGGACAGCATCAGCCCCAGCATTTT.

This chain's CDR3 is CASSIRGGAMEQFF. The CDR3 DNA is TGTGCCAGCAGCATCCGCGGGGGGGCGATGGAGCAGTTCTTC. This rearrangement joins TRBV5-4 to TRBJ2-1, with 9 bases fitting TRBD2. There are 14 residues in the CDR3. Germline V CDR1 and CDR2: SGHNT, YYREEE (reference sequence). With V trimmed by 4 bases and J by 10 bases, 9 bases remained unmatched.

CDR3: CASSSRGGYQRGDTQYF. The CDR3 nucleotides read TGTGCCAGCAGCTCTAGGGGAGGATACCAAAGGGGCGATACGCAGTATTTT. The chain combines TRBV7-9 with TRBJ2-3, with D tentatively TRBD2 (6 bases). V was clipped by 4 bases and J by 6 bases, with 23 bases between them. The CDR3 is 17 amino acids. Looked up from germline, CDR1 is SEHNR and CDR2 is FQNEAQ (reference sequence).

In this sample, this clone turned up once. This sequence joins TRBV10-1 and TRBJ2-7, with TRBD2 matching 9 bases. Trimming at V came to 0 bases and at J to 3 bases, leaving 6 bases not matched to a gene. Germline values: CDR1 WNHNN, CDR2 SYGVQD (reference sequence). The CDR3 runs to 16 residues. CDR3 in DNA: TGCGCCAGCAGTGAGTCGAAGGCGGGAGGGATCTACGAGCAGTACTTC. This translates into CASSESKAGGIYEQYF.

V gene TRBV30 combines with J gene TRBJ1-6, with 7 positions matching TRBD1. Germline lookup yields CDR1 GTSNPN and CDR2 SVGIG (reference sequence). CDR3 size: 16 residues. Losses at the gene ends were 1 base for V and 3 bases for J; bases not matched to a gene: 6. In nucleotides, the CDR3 is TGTGCCTGGAGTGCTCAGGGGGTACACTATAATTCACCCCTCCACTTT. Translation gives CAWSAQGVHYNSPLHF.

This sequence joins TRBV27 and TRBJ1-5, with no clear D. Trimming took off 5 bases at V and 3 bases at J, with 11 bases between the two ends. This CDR3 has 14 amino acids. CDR1 and CDR2 (germline): MNHEY, SMNVEV (reference sequence). In DNA form, the CDR3 reads TGTGCCAGCAGTGGTGGGTCAGACAATCAGCCCCAGCATTTT. Encoded protein: CASSGGSDNQPQHF.